Each of the 5 T cell receptor beta chains below was sequenced from the same sample in a study of blood T cells in healthy people across ages (dated by TCRdb to 2014 to 2015). Libraries were built with 5' RACE. TCRdb shows the sequencer as Illumina HiSeq 2500. The second PCR ran for roughly 6 to 11 cycles and used a J-beta primer mix along with a sample-barcoded 5' primer. TCRdb reprocessed the public reads (quality trimming at Q25 with fastp, clone calling with MiXCR) and kept in-frame beta chains. Here each entry gathers all rows of one CDR3 protein and keeps the most common genes and DNA. In this sample the table shows 550,000 to 600,000 distinct CDR3 sequences, around half of which occur a single time. Roughly 25% of the sample comes from the top ten. The sample taken for sequencing was blood. These receptors originate from a man aged 80 or over in good health.

V usage is TRBV7-2 and J usage is TRBJ1-2; 7 bases line up with TRBD1. Looked up from germline, CDR1 is SGHTA and CDR2 is FQGNSA. This CDR3 contains 12 residues. The junction had 6 bases not matched to a gene; V was cut back by 6 bases and J by 8 bases. This CDR3 reads CASRENRGGYTF. The CDR3 DNA reads TGTGCCAGCAGGGAAAACAGGGGCGGCTACACCTTC.

This chain links TRBV4-2 with TRBJ2-5; 7 bases fit TRBD1. The last part of the DNA fits TRBJ2-1 better; the J call may be wrong. The germline V gene encodes CDR1 LGHNA and CDR2 YNFKEQ. This CDR3 is 15 amino acids long. The CDR3 sequence: CASSQPDRVQETQFF. Here the CDR3 DNA reads TGTGCCAGCAGCCAACCAGACAGGGTCCAAGAGACCCAGTTCTTC.

A few counts support this clonotype. V is TRBV5-1 and J is TRBJ2-3; the D gene is possibly TRBD1 (6 bases). Germline V gives CDR1 SGHRS, CDR2 YFSETQ. This CDR3 has 16 residues. V was shortened by 0 bases and J by 0 bases, with 11 bases between the two germline ends. CDR3 sequence: CASSLGGDTSTDTQYF. The CDR3 DNA sequence: TGCGCCAGCAGCTTGGGTGGGGACACGAGCACAGATACGCAGTATTTT.

The genes are TRBV12-3 or TRBV12-4 and TRBJ1-2; D is unresolved. The V gene lost 7 bases and the J gene lost 4 bases, with 19 bases spanning the gap. The CDR3 covers 15 residues. CDR3 in DNA: TGTGCCAGCACCCCATGGAGCGGGTATACCTATGGCTACACCTTC. It specifies CASTPWSGYTYGYTF.

This sequence joins TRBV15 and TRBJ2-3; 12 bases fit TRBD2. The ends lost 2 bases at V and 4 bases at J; junction bases unmatched: 4. CDR3 length: 16 amino acids. Germline V lookup: CDR1 LNHNV, CDR2 YYDKDF (reference sequence). CDR3 sequence reads: CATSRRTSGMSDTQYF. As DNA, the CDR3 is TGTGCCACCAGCAGAAGGACTAGCGGGATGTCAGATACGCAGTATTTT.